Following are 32 T cell receptor beta chains from one sample sequenced in a study of T cell responses to AZD1222 COVID-19 vaccine. Clones were read by immunoSEQ multiplex PCR, and TCRdb kept only the in-frame ones, dropping some. The sample includes 80,000 to 100,000 clones, 80% to 90% of them seen just once. The sample in question was peripheral blood, obtained 28 days after the second AZD1222 dose. The receptors derive from an adult who received the AZD1222 COVID-19 vaccine.

This rearrangement joins TRBV5-1 to TRBJ2-1, with TRBD2 matching 8 bases. Germline V lookup: CDR1 SGHRS, CDR2 YFSETQ. V trimming: 4 bases; J trimming: 3 bases; junction bases outside the gene matches: 6. This CDR3 is built from 15 residues. The CDR3 is CASSPTSGDYNEQFF. The CDR3 nucleotides are TGCGCCAGCAGCCCAACTAGCGGAGACTACAATGAGCAGTTCTTC. Drawing the rest from reference TRBV5-1 and TRBJ2-1, the complete variable domain is KAGVTQTPRYLIKTRGQQVTLSCSPISGHRSVSWYQQTPGQGLQFLFEYFSETQRNKGNFPGRFSGRQFSNSRSEMNVSTLELGDSALYLCASSPTSGDYNEQFFGPGTRLTVL.

The rearrangement links TRBV27 to TRBJ1-2; 8 bases fit TRBD1. The germline gives CDR1 MNHEY, CDR2 SMNVEV (reference sequence). CDR3 length: 15 residues. Trimming at V came to 5 bases and at J to 0 bases, leaving 5 bases not matched to a gene. DNA of the CDR3: TGTGCCAGCAGTCTACGACAGGGGACTAACTATGGCTACACCTTC. Its translation is CASSLRQGTNYGYTF.

The rearrangement links TRBV7-8 to TRBJ1-3, with D uncertain. Trimming removed 1 base from V and 1 base from J, with 8 bases in between. CDR3 length equals 15 residues. Per the germline V gene, CDR1 is SGHVS and CDR2 is FQNEAQ. As DNA, the CDR3 is TGTGCCAGCAGCTTAGAAAGCCGGTCTGGAAACACCATATATTTT. Protein: CASSLESRSGNTIYF.

V usage is TRBV5-1 and J usage is TRBJ2-3, with 12 bases that match TRBD2. CDR3 size: 17 residues. Trimming at V came to 1 base and at J to 3 bases, leaving 6 bases not matched to a gene. The germline CDR1 and CDR2 sequences are SGHRS and YFSETQ. CDR3 nucleotide sequence: TGCGCCAGCAGCTTGTCGACTAGCGGGGGAGTTACAGATACGCAGTATTTT. It yields the protein CASSLSTSGGVTDTQYF.

The chain links TRBV6-4 to TRBJ2-3; D remains unclear. Trimming removed 6 bases at V and 2 bases at J, with 15 bases between. CDR3 length: 15 residues. Germline CDR1 is MRHNA and CDR2 is SNTAGT. The CDR3 reads CASRANPTDTDTQYF. The CDR3 DNA reads as TGTGCCAGCAGGGCTAACCCGACTGACACAGATACGCAGTATTTT.

The chain links TRBV30 to TRBJ2-1, with 8 bases lining up with TRBD1. CDR3 length: 13 residues. J was trimmed by 6 bases and V by 3 bases; bases with no gene match: 4. The V gene's germline CDR1 is GTSNPN and CDR2 SVGIG (reference sequence). DNA of the CDR3: TGTGCCTGGAGGGTACAGGGGGTCAATGAGCAGTTCTTC. Its translation: CAWRVQGVNEQFF.

V is TRBV11-2 and J is TRBJ1-2; D remains ambiguous. Trimming took off 5 bases at V and 1 base at J, with 14 bases between the two ends. CDR1 SGHAT and CDR2 FQNNGV come from the germline V gene. The CDR3 totals 15 residues. CDR3: CASSRPNMVNYGYTF. In nucleotides, the CDR3 is TGTGCCAGCAGCCGCCCAAACATGGTTAACTATGGCTACACCTTC. The full variable domain, with the rest looked up from reference TRBV11-2 and TRBJ1-2, is EAGVAQSPRYKIIEKRQSVAFWCNPISGHATLYWYQQILGQGPKLLIQFQNNGVVDDSQLPKDRFSAERLKGVDSTLKIQPAKLEDSAVYLCASSRPNMVNYGYTFGSGTRLTVV.

The chain combines TRBV7-3 with TRBJ2-2, with 7 bases matching TRBD2. V gave up 2 bases and J gave up 4 bases; unmatched junction bases: 10. Germline V gene data show CDR1 as SGHTA and CDR2 as FQGTGA. There are 17 residues in the CDR3. The CDR3 nucleotides are TGTGCCAGCAGCTTATATCGAGTAGGGGAGGGCACCGGGGAGCTGTTTTTT. This gives the protein CASSLYRVGEGTGELFF.

The sample holds one count of this clone. V and J are TRBV15 and TRBJ2-2; 13 bases fit TRBD2. The germline V gene has CDR1 LNHNV and CDR2 YYDKDF (reference sequence). The CDR3 is 17 residues long. Unmatched junction bases numbered 7, after V lost 6 bases and J lost 3 bases. The CDR3 DNA follows: TGTGCCACCAGACTAGCGGGAGGGCCGAGTCACACCGGGGAGCTGTTTTTT. Protein product: CATRLAGGPSHTGELFF.

The chain recombines TRBV29-1 with TRBJ1-1; D may be TRBD1 (5 bases). Deletions cut 1 base from V and 1 base from J, with 7 bases between. This CDR3 has 13 amino acids. From germline, CDR1 is SQVTM and CDR2 ANQGSEA. The CDR3 coding sequence is TGCAGCGTTGAAGCACAGGAGAACACTGAAGCTTTCTTT. Translation gives CSVEAQENTEAFF.

The chain has TRBV5-1 and TRBJ2-1, with TRBD2 matching 14 bases. The CDR3 consists of 16 residues. Trimming took 0 bases from V and 6 from J; bases not matched to a gene: 2. Per germline, CDR1 SGHRS and CDR2 YFSETQ. CDR3 sequence: CASSLAGTSGSNEQFF. The CDR3 nucleotides read TGCGCCAGCAGCTTGGCCGGGACTAGCGGGAGCAATGAGCAGTTCTTC.

The J gene is TRBJ1-2, the V gene TRBV19; 9 bases map to TRBD1. The CDR3 totals 15 residues. Germline assignment: CDR1 LNHDA and CDR2 SQIVND (reference sequence). V trimming: 5 bases; J trimming: 7 bases; junction bases outside the gene matches: 11. CDR3 nucleotides: TGTGCCAGTAGTCTTAGGACAGGGGAGTTTCGTGGCTACACCTTC. This encodes CASSLRTGEFRGYTF.

The V and J genes are TRBV6-5 and TRBJ2-1; D is uncertain. The CDR3 sequence is 15 residues long. V shed 0 bases and J shed 7 bases, with 13 bases lying between them. CDR1 and CDR2 (germline): MNHEY, SVGAGI. The CDR3 sequence: CASSYSFTAPNEQFF. Written as DNA, the CDR3 is TGTGCCAGCAGTTACTCTTTCACGGCCCCAAATGAGCAGTTCTTC.

The chain joins TRBV27 to TRBJ1-2; 7 bases fit TRBD1. In germline, CDR1 is MNHEY, CDR2 SMNVEV (reference sequence). V shed 1 base and J 7 bases; nucleotides not matched to a gene: 9. The CDR3 spans 15 residues. Here the CDR3 DNA reads TGTGCCAGCAGTTTATTCGGGACAGCTCAGATTGGCTACACCTTC. It specifies CASSLFGTAQIGYTF.

The chain employs TRBV27 and TRBJ2-1; 8 positions match TRBD1. Unmatched junction bases numbered 3, after V lost 5 bases and J lost 6 bases. Germline V gene sequence: CDR1 MNHEY, CDR2 SMNVEV (reference sequence). CDR3 size: 13 residues. The CDR3 DNA reads TGTGCCAGCAGTCTGACAGGGGCCAATGAGCAGTTCTTC. Protein sequence: CASSLTGANEQFF.

The count of this clone is one. V gene TRBV7-8 combines with J gene TRBJ2-7; 11 positions match TRBD2. In germline, CDR1 is SGHVS, CDR2 FQNEAQ. CDR3 length: 15 amino acids. Trimming removed 5 bases from V and 6 bases from J; junction bases left unmatched: 9. DNA of the CDR3: TGTGCCAGCAGCCCGTTAGCGGGGGGGCAGGCCGAGCAGTACTTC. It encodes CASSPLAGGQAEQYF.

This chain links TRBV5-1 with TRBJ2-1; TRBD2 matches 14 bases. This CDR3 has 18 amino acids. V lost 4 bases to trimming and J lost 3 bases; unmatched junction nucleotides: 9. CDR1 and CDR2 (germline): SGHRS, YFSETQ. CDR3 in DNA: TGCGCCAGCAGCCTGGGACTAGCGGGAGCTGGATACTACAATGAGCAGTTCTTC. It codes for CASSLGLAGAGYYNEQFF.

The chain links TRBV30 to TRBJ1-4; D remains unclear. This CDR3 has 15 amino acids. The V end lost 3 bases, the J end lost 5 bases, and 16 bases lay between the germline ends. CDR1 GTSNPN and CDR2 SVGIG come from the germline V gene (reference sequence). CDR3 residues: CAWRPGSYGNEKLFF. CDR3 nucleotides: TGTGCCTGGAGGCCCGGGTCCTACGGGAATGAAAAACTGTTTTTT.

The chain recombines TRBV6-6 with TRBJ1-1; D is unresolved. Germline V gene data show CDR1 as MNHNY and CDR2 as SVGAGI (reference sequence). The V end was cut by 2 bases, the J end by 1 base, with 8 bases between. The CDR3 contains 14 residues. The CDR3 region has the DNA TGTGCCAGCAGTTACCGAGGAGAGAACACTGAAGCTTTCTTT. Protein sequence: CASSYRGENTEAFF.

The CDR3 sequence: CASSAKGRDSPLHF. CDR3 bases: TGTGCCAGCAGCGCGAAAGGACGTGATTCACCCCTCCACTTT. This chain connects TRBV7-9 to TRBJ1-6; D uncertain. Per germline, CDR1 SEHNR and CDR2 FQNEAQ (reference sequence). V shed 5 bases and J shed 8 bases, with 13 bases lying between them. The CDR3 extends over 14 amino acids.

This chain connects TRBV7-8 to TRBJ2-2; weak D call: TRBD1 (6 bases). The V end lost 5 bases, the J end lost 5 bases, and 12 bases lay between the germline ends. The length of the CDR3 is 14 residues. Germline V CDR1 and CDR2: SGHVS, FQNEAQ. The CDR3: CASSPDSNTGELFF. The CDR3, as DNA: TGTGCCAGCAGCCCGGACAGTAATACCGGGGAGCTGTTTTTT.

The V call is TRBV14, the J call TRBJ2-7; D unresolved. The CDR3 sequence is 13 residues long. Germline loops: CDR1 SGHDN, CDR2 FVKESK. Deletions cut 1 base from V and 8 bases from J, with 12 bases between. The CDR3 here is CASSQVDRGKQYF. The CDR3 DNA reads TGTGCCAGCAGCCAAGTTGACCGCGGAAAGCAGTACTTC.

The gene calls are TRBV7-9 and TRBJ1-1; weak D call: TRBD1 (5 bases). Trimming shortened V by 3 bases and J by 6 bases, and 8 bases separated the two germline ends. The CDR3 covers 12 residues. The germline gives CDR1 SEHNR, CDR2 FQNEAQ (reference sequence). The CDR3 here is CASSLAGAEAFF. The CDR3 bases are TGTGCCAGCAGCTTGGCGGGGGCTGAAGCTTTCTTT. Using reference TRBV7-9 and TRBJ1-1 for the parts outside the CDR3, the full variable domain is DTGVSQNPRHKITKRGQNVTFRCDPISEHNRLYWYRQTLGQGPEFLTYFQNEAQLEKSRLLSDRFSAERPKGSFSTLEIQRTEQGDSAMYLCASSLAGAEAFFGQGTRLTVV.

V usage is TRBV11-3 and J usage is TRBJ2-1; TRBD1 or TRBD2 may be the D gene (6 bases each). The germline CDR1 and CDR2 sequences are SGHNT and YENEEA. The V end lost 0 bases, the J end lost 0 bases, and 12 bases lay between the germline ends. This CDR3 is 17 amino acids long. The CDR3 bases are TGTGCCAGCAGCTTAGAAAGGGGGGACTCCTCCTACAATGAGCAGTTCTTC. Amino acid sequence: CASSLERGDSSYNEQFF.

V gene TRBV19 combines with J gene TRBJ2-2; 8 nucleotides match TRBD2. Germline lookup yields CDR1 LNHDA and CDR2 SQIVND (reference sequence). Losses at the gene ends were 4 bases for V and 7 bases for J; bases not matched to a gene: 2. The CDR3 spans 13 residues. CDR3 sequence: CASSSGGHGELFF. DNA for the CDR3: TGTGCCAGTAGTAGCGGGGGGCACGGGGAGCTGTTTTTT. The entire variable domain, with the rest obtained from reference TRBV19 and TRBJ2-2, is as follows: DGGITQSPKYLFRKEGQNVTLSCEQNLNHDAMYWYRQDPGQGLRLIYYSQIVNDFQKGDIAEGYSVSREKKESFPLTVTSAQKNPTAFYLCASSSGGHGELFFGEGSRLTVL.

In DNA, the CDR3 is TGTGCCTGGAGTGCGGGACTAGCGGACAAAGAGACCCAGTACTTC. As protein: CAWSAGLADKETQYF. The chain is built from TRBV30 and TRBJ2-5, with 11 bases that match TRBD2. The CDR3 is made up of 15 amino acids. Germline V CDR1 and CDR2: GTSNPN, SVGIG (reference sequence). Trimming removed 1 base from V and 3 bases from J; junction bases left unmatched: 4.

CDR3 in amino acids: CASRIVNTEAFF. The CDR3 nucleotides read TGTGCCAGCAGGATCGTGAACACTGAAGCTTTCTTT. The gene calls are TRBV7-9 and TRBJ1-1; D not certain. The CDR3 length is 12 residues. V lost 6 bases and J lost 0, with 5 bases in between. Germline lookup yields CDR1 SEHNR and CDR2 FQNEAQ (reference sequence).

The V call is TRBV10-3, the J call TRBJ1-5; D is unclear. V lost 3 bases and J lost 2, with 2 bases in between. CDR3 length: 12 residues. The V gene's germline CDR1 is ENHRY and CDR2 SYGVKD. The CDR3 sequence: CAISDRNQPQHF. CDR3 sequence (DNA): TGTGCCATCAGTGATCGCAATCAGCCCCAGCATTTT.

V is TRBV30 and J is TRBJ2-3; TRBD2 aligns across 10 bases. The CDR3 extends over 14 amino acids. CDR1 GTSNPN and CDR2 SVGIG come from the germline V gene (reference sequence). V dropped 0 bases and J dropped 6; count of bases not matched to a gene: 3. CDR3 region: CAWSVAGGADTQYF. The CDR3 coding sequence is TGTGCCTGGAGTGTAGCGGGGGGGGCGGATACGCAGTATTTT.

The gene calls are TRBV29-1 and TRBJ1-2; the D is unclear. This CDR3 is 10 amino acids long. The ends were cut back, 0 bases at V and 4 bases at J, with 0 bases in the middle. The germline gives CDR1 SQVTM, CDR2 ANQGSEA. The CDR3 region has the DNA TGCAGCGTTGAAGACTATGGCTACACCTTC. Protein sequence: CSVEDYGYTF.

The V gene is TRBV4-2, the J gene TRBJ2-1, with D tentatively TRBD2 (5 bases). The length of the CDR3 is 13 residues. Germline assignment: CDR1 LGHNA and CDR2 YNFKEQ. V shed 4 bases and J shed 8 bases, with 12 bases lying between them. CDR3 loop: CASSPGLGDEQFF. Written as DNA, the CDR3 is TGTGCCAGCAGCCCGGGGTTGGGAGATGAGCAGTTCTTC.

In this sample, this clone is medium-sized (0.01 to 0.1%). The rearrangement links TRBV4-2 to TRBJ2-3; TRBD2 matches at 12 bases. This CDR3 has 18 residues. Germline V lookup: CDR1 LGHNA, CDR2 YNFKEQ. The trim removed 1 base at V and 0 bases at J, leaving 5 bases unmatched. CDR3 region: CASSQGLAGGPSTDTQYF. The CDR3 nucleotides are TGTGCCAGCAGCCAAGGGCTAGCGGGGGGGCCTAGCACAGATACGCAGTATTTT.